These 18 T cell receptor beta chains were all obtained from the same sample, sequenced in a study of CD4 T cell repertoires in COVID-19. The repertoire was sequenced with immunoSEQ multiplex PCR; TCRdb's copy has only in-frame clones and lacks some. This sample carries about 440 clones, roughly a quarter of them seen once, and the ten largest clones take 37%. These TCRs are of unknown antigen specificity. Sequencing used memory CD4+ T cells, cultured in vitro, obtained after recovery from COVID-19. The receptors were sampled from a human donor who had COVID-19.

This clone turned up a few times. The chain couples TRBV9 to TRBJ2-5; 9 bases match TRBD2. The CDR3 contains 15 residues. Germline CDR1 reads SGDLS; CDR2 reads YYNGEE. V gave up 0 bases and J gave up 5 bases; unmatched junction bases: 5. DNA for the CDR3: TGTGCCAGCAGCGTAGCGGGACTAGCTGAGGAGACCCAGTACTTC. Translated: CASSVAGLAEETQYF.

This clone appeared a few times. V usage is TRBV19 and J usage is TRBJ1-5; TRBD1 aligns across 7 bases. Germline CDR1 reads LNHDA; CDR2 reads SQIVND (reference sequence). The trim removed 8 bases at V and 10 bases at J, leaving 17 bases unmatched. The CDR3 contains 15 residues. CDR3 DNA sequence: TGTGCCAGTTCTCTGGACAGGAGACCCTTTTATCCCCAGCATTTT. Its translation is CASSLDRRPFYPQHF.

V usage is TRBV21-1 and J usage is TRBJ1-2; the table names TRBD1, a call not compared with the DNA. TRBV21-1 is described as a pseudogene. CDR3 length: 15 residues. The CDR3 DNA reads as TGTGCCAGCAGTCGCCATGACAGAAAGACCTATGGCTACACCTTC. Translating gives CASSRHDRKTYGYTF.

The gene calls are TRBV19 and TRBJ1-1; D not certain. Germline V lookup: CDR1 LNHDA, CDR2 SQIVND (reference sequence). CDR3 length equals 12 residues. V was cut by 3 bases and J by 8 bases, with 10 bases left in between. The CDR3 nucleotides are TGTGCCAGTAGTATTCTAGGGATCGAAGCTTTCTTT. Protein: CASSILGIEAFF.

In its sample, this clone ranks as large. The genes are TRBV30 and TRBJ2-7; D remains ambiguous. The V end was cut by 1 base, the J end by 4 bases, with 5 bases between. The germline CDR1 and CDR2 sequences are GTSNPN and SVGIG (reference sequence). This CDR3 has 11 residues. The CDR3 DNA follows: TGTGCCTGGAGTGAGGAGTACGAGCAGTACTTC. It translates to CAWSEEYEQYF.

V and J are TRBV6-5 and TRBJ2-7; a weak D match, TRBD1 (5 bases). This CDR3 contains 15 residues. Trimming stripped 7 bases from V and 6 bases from J, with 22 bases between. Germline values: CDR1 MNHEY, CDR2 SVGAGI. The CDR3 nucleotides are TGTGCCAGCAAGGGAAGGGGAACCGGTTTTTTCGAGCAGTACTTC. Translation: CASKGRGTGFFEQYF.

This clone is categorized as large. The chain links TRBV14 to TRBJ1-2; possibly TRBD1 for D (5 bases). The CDR3 spans 13 residues. V was pared by 6 bases and J by 6 bases, with 14 bases between. Germline lookup yields CDR1 SGHDN and CDR2 FVKESK. The CDR3 nucleotides are TGTGCCAGCAGGCCCGGGGCCGGTAATGGCTACACCTTC. It translates to CASRPGAGNGYTF.

This sequence joins TRBV27 and TRBJ2-3; 9 bases agree with TRBD1. CDR1 and CDR2 (germline): MNHEY, SMNVEV (reference sequence). The CDR3 length is 15 residues. The J segment lost 4 bases and the V segment lost 6 bases, leaving 8 bases of the junction unmatched. The CDR3 DNA sequence: TGTGCCAGCAGACCCCCGGGACAGGGACCAGATACGCAGTATTTT. Residues: CASRPPGQGPDTQYF.

The CDR3 nucleotides are TGTGCCAGCAGTTTGATCCGTGAAGCTTTCTTT. The encoded protein is CASSLIREAFF. This chain connects TRBV12-3 or TRBV12-4 to TRBJ1-1; D unclear. The CDR3 sequence is 11 residues long. The V gene lost 3 bases and the J gene lost 7 bases, with 6 bases spanning the gap.

This clone was seen more than once but under ten times. This sequence joins TRBV6-5 and TRBJ2-7, with a possible D match to TRBD1 (6 bases). V was shortened by 7 bases and J by 0 bases, with 16 bases between the two germline ends. Germline assignment: CDR1 MNHEY and CDR2 SVGAGI. CDR3 length: 15 amino acids. CDR3 protein: CASMIGTGSSYEQYF. In DNA, the CDR3 is TGTGCCAGCATGATAGGAACAGGGAGCTCCTACGAGCAGTACTTC.

Relative to its sample, this clone is hyperexpanded. This sample also contains other DNA sequences that code for the same CDR3. The chain is built from TRBV30 and TRBJ1-2, with unresolved D. This CDR3 has 13 amino acids. Trimming removed 2 bases from V and 0 bases from J, with 7 bases in between. Looked up from germline, CDR1 is GTSNPN and CDR2 is SVGIG (reference sequence). The CDR3 here is CAWSRGANYGYTF. The CDR3 DNA reads as TGTGCCTGGAGTCGAGGAGCTAACTATGGCTACACCTTC.

The chain combines TRBV6-5 with TRBJ1-1; TRBD1 is a possible D gene (5 bases). CDR1 is MNHEY, CDR2 SVGAGI, per germline. This CDR3 is 15 amino acids long. The ends were cut back, 7 bases at V and 5 bases at J, with 20 bases in the middle. The CDR3 spells CASNRPSPGGTEAFF. For the CDR3, the DNA is TGTGCCAGCAATCGACCCTCCCCGGGGGGGACTGAAGCTTTCTTT.

This chain links TRBV5-1 with TRBJ1-6, with TRBD1 matching over 7 bases. Germline CDR1 SGHRS, CDR2 YFSETQ. Trimming removed 0 bases from V and 6 bases from J; junction bases left unmatched: 12. The CDR3 spans 18 residues. CDR3 loop: CASSLEGGGGAGNSPLHF. Written as DNA, the CDR3 is TGCGCCAGCAGCTTGGAAGGAGGGGGCGGGGCGGGTAATTCACCCCTCCACTTT.

This clone ranks as medium-sized (0.01 to 0.1%). The V gene is TRBV29-1, the J gene TRBJ2-7; D possibly corresponds to TRBD1 (5 bases). V was shortened by 2 bases and J by 7 bases, with 18 bases between the two germline ends. Germline CDR1 reads SQVTM; CDR2 reads ANQGSEA. The CDR3 has 14 residues. CDR3 residues: CSVEFGQVAGEQYF. The DNA for the CDR3 is TGCAGCGTTGAATTTGGGCAGGTAGCAGGGGAGCAGTACTTC.

Comment on this clone: The junction differs from germline at one of its ends, possibly a read error. The chain is built from TRBV2 and TRBJ2-6, with unresolved D. Germline V gene data show CDR1 as SNHLY and CDR2 as FYNNEI. The CDR3 is 18 residues long. CDR3 bases: TGTGCCAGCAGTAGTTCCTATTACCGATCAAAGTCGGGCCAACGTCCTGACTTC. It translates to CASSSSYYRSKSGQRPDF.

This clone is deemed medium-sized (0.01 to 0.1%). This chain links TRBV6-6 with TRBJ2-3; D might be TRBD2 (6 bases). This CDR3 has 14 amino acids. V lost 7 bases to trimming and J lost 2 bases, with 13 bases between them. Germline-derived CDR1 and CDR2 are MNHNY and SVGAGI (reference sequence). In nucleotides, the CDR3 is TGTGCCAGCACCAAGACTAGGTCCACAGATACGCAGTATTTT. It codes for CASTKTRSTDTQYF.

This clone is termed medium-sized. The chain carries TRBV7-2 and TRBJ2-7; weak D call: TRBD2 (5 bases). V gave up 3 bases and J gave up 6 bases, with 18 bases separating them. CDR1 SGHTA and CDR2 FQGNSA come from the germline V gene. The CDR3 loop spans 15 amino acids. The CDR3 region has the DNA TGTGCCAGCAGCTTTAGCGAGGGCATCGCTTCCGAGCAGTACTTC. It is translated as CASSFSEGIASEQYF.

The chain carries TRBV21-1 and TRBJ2-6; the table calls TRBD1, which could not be checked here. TRBV21-1 is a pseudogene. This CDR3 contains 17 residues. The CDR3 DNA sequence: TGTGCCAGCTGGACAGCCGCTTCCCCCTCTGGGGCCAACGTCCTGACTTTC. Encoded protein: CASWTAASPSGANVLTF.